Presented here are 13 T cell receptor beta chains from one specimen sequenced in a study of blood T cells in healthy people across ages. PCR was performed a second time for 7 to 11 cycles using a sample-barcoded 5' primer and a J-beta primer mix. One entry per CDR3 protein results from TCRdb running MiXCR on the 5' RACE reads. Of over 1,200,000 distinct CDR3 sequences detected, almost 60% appear once; the ten largest clones hold about 6.7%. Sequencing input: blood. Receptors originate from a man aged 18 to 35 in good health.

The chain employs TRBV7-2 and TRBJ2-5; a possible D gene is TRBD2 (7 bases). The germline V gene has CDR1 SGHTA and CDR2 FQGNSA. Between the trimmed V and J ends, which lost 2 bases and 7 bases, there was a span of 20 bases. The CDR3 is 16 residues long. DNA for the CDR3: TGTGCCAGCAGCTTAATATGGGGGGGGGCCCTCTGGACCCAGTACTTC. It translates to CASSLIWGGALWTQYF.

The gene calls are TRBV29-1 and TRBJ2-7, with D perhaps matching TRBD1 (7 bases). Looked up from germline, CDR1 is SQVTM and CDR2 is ANQGSEA. The CDR3 loop spans 15 amino acids. Trimming pared 7 bases from V and 6 bases from J, leaving 25 bases between. In nucleotides, the CDR3 is TGCAGCGCCAGACAGGGTATATACCGGGACTCCGAGCAGTACTTC. It is translated as CSARQGIYRDSEQYF.

This clonotype was picked up a small number of times. This sequence may be a read error, since a much larger clone differs from it by one base. The chain has TRBV4-1 and TRBJ2-5; 9 bases are a match to TRBD2. Looked up from germline, CDR1 is MGHRA and CDR2 is YSYEKL. There are 17 residues in the CDR3. The ends lost 1 base at V and 11 bases at J; junction bases unmatched: 17. The CDR3 DNA follows: TGCGCCAGCAGCCAAGCTTTTGGCGGGGGGGCCGGGAATGAGCAGTACTTC. As protein: CASSQAFGGGAGNEQYF.

This sequence joins TRBV6-5 and TRBJ1-2; maybe TRBD1 (5 bases). Germline V gives CDR1 MNHEY, CDR2 SVGAGI. Between the trimmed V and J ends, which lost 3 bases and 3 bases, there was a span of 14 bases. This CDR3 comprises 15 residues. In DNA, the CDR3 is TGTGCCAGCAGTTATCTCCCAGGGTCTCACTATGGCTACACCTTC. Translating it yields CASSYLPGSHYGYTF.

V gene TRBV7-6 combines with J gene TRBJ1-2, with 9 bases fitting TRBD1. V dropped 4 bases and J dropped 6; count of bases not matched to a gene: 9. CDR3 length: 15 residues. Germline-derived CDR1 and CDR2 are SGHVS and FNYEAQ. The CDR3 region has the DNA TGTGCCAGCAGCTCCGGGACAGGGAGTGGAGATGGCTACACCTTC. Protein product: CASSSGTGSGDGYTF. The complete variable domain, with remaining parts taken from reference TRBV7-6 and TRBJ1-2, reads GAGVSQSPRYKVTKRGQDVALRCDPISGHVSLYWYRQALGQGPEFLTYFNYEAQQDKSGLPNDRFSAERPEGSISTLTIQRTEQRDSAMYRCASSSGTGSGDGYTFGSGTRLTVV.

The CDR3 nucleotides are TGTGCCAGCAGCCAAGGACCGGACTGGCGGGGGCAAATAGATACGCAGTATTTT. Protein product: CASSQGPDWRGQIDTQYF. This chain links TRBV3-1 with TRBJ2-3, with a tentative D call TRBD2 (7 bases). The CDR3 length is 18 residues. The germline gives CDR1 LGHDT, CDR2 YNNKEL (reference sequence). Trimming left V 1 base short and J 5 bases short, with 22 bases between.

The V call is TRBV4-3, the J call TRBJ1-6, with D possibly matching TRBD1 (5 bases). The germline V and J ends were trimmed by 0 bases and 8 bases, with 8 bases remaining between them. The CDR3 length is 14 residues. Germline CDR1 LGHNA, CDR2 YSLEER. CDR3 DNA: TGCGCCAGCAGCCAAGAGTGGGGGGATTCACCCCTCCACTTT. It codes for CASSQEWGDSPLHF.

This clonotype was counted only a few times. The genes are TRBV27 and TRBJ2-4; 8 bases line up with TRBD1. The J call may be in error: the DNA end matches TRBJ2-7 better. Germline V CDR1 and CDR2: MNHEY, SMNVEV (reference sequence). CDR3 length equals 13 residues. The CDR3 here is CASSQGAFLEQYF. The DNA for the CDR3 is TGTGCCAGCAGCCAGGGGGCTTTCCTCGAGCAGTACTTC.

The V call is TRBV3-1, the J call TRBJ1-5, with no clear D. V was shortened by 0 bases and J by 1 base, with 10 bases between the two germline ends. Germline-derived CDR1 and CDR2 are LGHDT and YNNKEL (reference sequence). The CDR3 is 16 amino acids. The CDR3 is CASSQDGDTSNQPQHF. The CDR3 DNA sequence: TGTGCCAGCAGCCAAGACGGTGACACCAGCAATCAGCCCCAGCATTTT.

This clonotype was detected once. This chain connects TRBV20-1 to TRBJ2-3; tentatively, D is TRBD2 (5 bases). With 1 base removed from V and 2 bases from J, the gap between germline ends came to 10 bases. The CDR3 is made up of 14 amino acids. CDR1 DFQATT and CDR2 SNEGSKA come from the germline V gene (reference sequence). The CDR3 DNA reads as TGCAGTGCTAGAGTGGAGCGGTTCACAGATACGCAGTATTTT. Its protein product is CSARVERFTDTQYF.

The CDR3 region has the DNA TGTGCCATCAGCCCCGGGACAGGGTCGGGGAACACTGAAGCTTTCTTT. Its protein product is CAISPGTGSGNTEAFF. The V gene is TRBV10-3, the J gene TRBJ1-1; 9 bases line up with TRBD1. The CDR3 is 16 residues long. The germline V gene encodes CDR1 ENHRY and CDR2 SYGVKD. The V gene end was trimmed by 6 bases and the J gene end by 1 base; junction bases not matched to a gene: 9.

The gene calls are TRBV7-2 and TRBJ1-2, with D perhaps matching TRBD1 (5 bases). This CDR3 has 15 amino acids. Germline CDR1 is SGHTA and CDR2 is FQGNSA. V gave up 8 bases and J gave up 4 bases, with 20 bases separating them. The DNA of the CDR3 is TGTGCCAGCGACCTTCGGCTGGGGGAATCCTATGGCTACACCTTC. It codes for CASDLRLGESYGYTF.

V usage is TRBV5-1 and J usage is TRBJ2-1; D uncertain. Germline V gene lookup returns CDR1 SGHRS and CDR2 YFSETQ. The CDR3 is 17 amino acids. Trimming shortened V by 0 bases and J by 3 bases, and 16 bases separated the two germline ends. As DNA, the CDR3 is TGCGCCAGCAGCTTGGCCGGAATGGGTGAGGACTACAATGAGCAGTTCTTC. This translates into CASSLAGMGEDYNEQFF.